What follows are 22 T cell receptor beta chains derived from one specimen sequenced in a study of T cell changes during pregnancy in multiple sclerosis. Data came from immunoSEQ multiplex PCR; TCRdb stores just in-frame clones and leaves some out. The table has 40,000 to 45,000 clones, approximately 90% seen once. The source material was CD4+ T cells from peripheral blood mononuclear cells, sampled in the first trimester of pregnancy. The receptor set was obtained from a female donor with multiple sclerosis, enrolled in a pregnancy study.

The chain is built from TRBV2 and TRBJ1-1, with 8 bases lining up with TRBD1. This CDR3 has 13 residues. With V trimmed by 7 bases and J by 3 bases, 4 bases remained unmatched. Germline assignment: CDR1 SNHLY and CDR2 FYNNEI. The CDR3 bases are TGTGCCAGCACCCTGGACAGGGACACTGAAGCTTTCTTT. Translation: CASTLDRDTEAFF. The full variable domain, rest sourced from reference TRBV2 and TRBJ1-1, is EPEVTQTPSHQVTQMGQEVILRCVPISNHLYFYWYRQILGQKVEFLVSFYNNEISEKSEIFDDQFSVERPDGSNFTLKIRSTKLEDSAMYFCASTLDRDTEAFFGQGTRLTVV.

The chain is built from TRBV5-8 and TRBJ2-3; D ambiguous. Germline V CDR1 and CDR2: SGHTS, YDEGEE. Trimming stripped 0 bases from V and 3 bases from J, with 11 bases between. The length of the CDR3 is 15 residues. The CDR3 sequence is CASSLGGSRTDTQYF. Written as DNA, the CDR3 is TGTGCCAGCAGCTTGGGAGGCAGCCGAACAGATACGCAGTATTTT. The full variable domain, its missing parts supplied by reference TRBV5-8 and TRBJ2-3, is EAGVTQSPTHLIKTRGQQATLRCSPISGHTSVYWYQQALGLGLQFLLWYDEGEERNRGNFPPRFSGRQFPNYSSELNVNALELEDSALYLCASSLGGSRTDTQYFGPGTRLTVL.

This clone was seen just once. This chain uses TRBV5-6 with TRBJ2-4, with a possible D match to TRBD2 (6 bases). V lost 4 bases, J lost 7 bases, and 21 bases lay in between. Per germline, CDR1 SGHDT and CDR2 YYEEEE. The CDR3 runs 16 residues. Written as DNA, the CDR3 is TGTGCCAGCAGCCCGCGGGGCCGGGCCGAAGGGAACATTCAGTACTTC. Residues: CASSPRGRAEGNIQYF. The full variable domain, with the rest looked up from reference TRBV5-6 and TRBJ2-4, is DAGVTQSPTHLIKTRGQQVTLRCSPKSGHDTVSWYQQALGQGPQFIFQYYEEEERQRGNFPDRFSGHQFPNYSSELNVNALLLGDSALYLCASSPRGRAEGNIQYFGAGTRLSVL.

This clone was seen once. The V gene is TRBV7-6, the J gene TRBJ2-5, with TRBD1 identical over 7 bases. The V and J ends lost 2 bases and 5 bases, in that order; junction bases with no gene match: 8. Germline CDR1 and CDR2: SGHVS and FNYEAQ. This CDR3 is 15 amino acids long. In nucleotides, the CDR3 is TGTGCCAGCAGCTTACGACAGGGTACAGGGGAGACCCAGTACTTC. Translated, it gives CASSLRQGTGETQYF.

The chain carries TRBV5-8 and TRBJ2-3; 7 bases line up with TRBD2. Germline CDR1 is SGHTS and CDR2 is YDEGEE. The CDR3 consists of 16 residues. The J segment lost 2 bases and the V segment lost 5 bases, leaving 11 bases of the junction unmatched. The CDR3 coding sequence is TGTGCCAGCAGGGCCATGGGAGCGGGGCTCACAGATACGCAGTATTTT. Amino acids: CASRAMGAGLTDTQYF.

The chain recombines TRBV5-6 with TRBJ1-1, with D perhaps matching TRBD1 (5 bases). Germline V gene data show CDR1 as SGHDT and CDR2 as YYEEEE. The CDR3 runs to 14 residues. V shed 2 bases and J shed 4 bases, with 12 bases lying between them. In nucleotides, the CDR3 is TGTGCCAGCAGCTTAAGGGGCCCCCTCACTGAAGCTTTCTTT. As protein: CASSLRGPLTEAFF. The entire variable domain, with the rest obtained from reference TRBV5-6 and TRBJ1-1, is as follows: DAGVTQSPTHLIKTRGQQVTLRCSPKSGHDTVSWYQQALGQGPQFIFQYYEEEERQRGNFPDRFSGHQFPNYSSELNVNALLLGDSALYLCASSLRGPLTEAFFGQGTRLTVV.

CDR3: CASSTEKLGRTDTQYF. CDR3 DNA sequence: TGTGCCAGCAGCACGGAGAAGCTGGGGAGGACAGATACGCAGTATTTT. This chain uses TRBV5-4 with TRBJ2-3; D is perhaps TRBD2 (6 bases). Trimming left V 4 bases short and J 3 bases short, with 18 bases between. Per the germline V gene, CDR1 is SGHNT and CDR2 is YYREEE (reference sequence). The CDR3 totals 16 residues.

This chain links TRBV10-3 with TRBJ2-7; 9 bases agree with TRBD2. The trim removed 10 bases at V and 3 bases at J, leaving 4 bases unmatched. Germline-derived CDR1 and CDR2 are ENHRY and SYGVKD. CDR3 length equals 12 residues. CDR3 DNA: TGTGCCACTAGCGGGACGGACTACGAGCAGTACTTC. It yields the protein CATSGTDYEQYF.

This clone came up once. CDR3 sequence (DNA): TGTGCCAGCAGCAGGACTAGCGGGAGTGGCAATGAGCAGTTCTTC. Its translation: CASSRTSGSGNEQFF. The chain is built from TRBV11-3 and TRBJ2-1; 13 nucleotides align to TRBD2. Germline V gene sequence: CDR1 SGHNT, CDR2 YENEEA. The trim removed 5 bases at V and 6 bases at J, leaving 4 bases unmatched. The CDR3 covers 15 residues.

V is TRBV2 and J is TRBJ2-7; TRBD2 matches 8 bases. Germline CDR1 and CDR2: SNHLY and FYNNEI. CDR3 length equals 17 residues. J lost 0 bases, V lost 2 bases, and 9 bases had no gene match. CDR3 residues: CASSESGLLAGSYEQYF. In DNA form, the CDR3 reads TGTGCCAGCAGTGAAAGCGGTTTGCTAGCGGGCTCCTACGAGCAGTACTTC.

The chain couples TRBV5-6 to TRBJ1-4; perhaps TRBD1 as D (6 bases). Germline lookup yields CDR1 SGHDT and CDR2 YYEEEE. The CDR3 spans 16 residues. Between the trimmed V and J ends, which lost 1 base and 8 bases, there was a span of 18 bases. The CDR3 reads CASSLTGQSFVEKLFF. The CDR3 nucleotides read TGTGCCAGCAGCTTGACCGGACAGTCCTTTGTCGAAAAACTGTTTTTT.

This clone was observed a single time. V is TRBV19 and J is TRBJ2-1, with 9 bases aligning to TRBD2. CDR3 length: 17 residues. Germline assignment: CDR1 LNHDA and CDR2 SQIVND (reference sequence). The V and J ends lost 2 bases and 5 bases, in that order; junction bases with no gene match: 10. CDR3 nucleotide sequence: TGTGCCAGTAGTATACTTCAGGGGCTAGCGGGAAACAATGAGCAGTTCTTC. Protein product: CASSILQGLAGNNEQFF.

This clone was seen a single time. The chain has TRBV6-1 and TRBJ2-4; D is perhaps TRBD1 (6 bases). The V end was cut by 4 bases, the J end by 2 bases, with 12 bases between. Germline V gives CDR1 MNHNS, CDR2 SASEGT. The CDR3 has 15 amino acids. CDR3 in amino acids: CASSVLQGPKNIQYF. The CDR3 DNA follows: TGTGCCAGCAGTGTGCTCCAGGGGCCCAAAAACATTCAGTACTTC.

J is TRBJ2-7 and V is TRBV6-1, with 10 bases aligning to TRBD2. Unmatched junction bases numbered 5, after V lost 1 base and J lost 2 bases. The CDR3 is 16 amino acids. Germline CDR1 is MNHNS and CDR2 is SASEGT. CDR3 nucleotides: TGTGCCAGCAGTGAAGGGGTAGCGGGAGGCCCCTACGAGCAGTACTTC. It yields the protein CASSEGVAGGPYEQYF.

The CDR3: CASSRQGESYGYTF. The CDR3 bases are TGCGCCAGCAGCCGTCAGGGGGAAAGCTATGGCTACACCTTC. J is TRBJ1-2 and V is TRBV5-1, with TRBD1 matching over 7 bases. V shed 4 bases, J shed 4 bases, and the junction held 7 bases outside the gene matches. The CDR3 contains 14 residues. The germline CDR1 and CDR2 sequences are SGHRS and YFSETQ.

CDR3 nucleotides: TGTGCCTGGATGGTAGGGGGCATCGATACGCAGTATTTT. Its translation: CAWMVGGIDTQYF. The chain uses TRBV30 and TRBJ2-3; 7 nucleotides line up with TRBD1. Germline assignment: CDR1 GTSNPN and CDR2 SVGIG (reference sequence). There are 13 residues in the CDR3. Trimming removed 4 bases from V and 6 bases from J; junction bases left unmatched: 7.

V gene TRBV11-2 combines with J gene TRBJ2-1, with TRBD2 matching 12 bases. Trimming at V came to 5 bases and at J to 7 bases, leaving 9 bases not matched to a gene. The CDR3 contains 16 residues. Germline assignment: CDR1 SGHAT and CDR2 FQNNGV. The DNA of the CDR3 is TGTGCCAGCAGCCCACAGGGACTAGCGGGCCGGAATGAGCAGTTCTTC. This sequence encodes CASSPQGLAGRNEQFF.

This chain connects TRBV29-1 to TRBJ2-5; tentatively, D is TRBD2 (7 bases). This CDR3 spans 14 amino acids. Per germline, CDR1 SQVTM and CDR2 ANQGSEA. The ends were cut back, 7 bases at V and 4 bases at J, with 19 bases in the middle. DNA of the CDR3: TGCAGCGCCAGGAGGGGTAGGGGGGGAGAGACCCAGTACTTC. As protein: CSARRGRGGETQYF.

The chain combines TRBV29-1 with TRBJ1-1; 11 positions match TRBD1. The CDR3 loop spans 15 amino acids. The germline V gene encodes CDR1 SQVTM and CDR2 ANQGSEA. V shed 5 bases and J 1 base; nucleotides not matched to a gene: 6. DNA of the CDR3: TGCAGCGTTCTCAGGACAGGGGGCGCGAACACTGAAGCTTTCTTT. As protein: CSVLRTGGANTEAFF.

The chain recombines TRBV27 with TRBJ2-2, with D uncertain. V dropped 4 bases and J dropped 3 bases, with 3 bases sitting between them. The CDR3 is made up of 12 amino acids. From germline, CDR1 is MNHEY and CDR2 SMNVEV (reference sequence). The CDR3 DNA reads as TGTGCCAGCAGTTCATACACCGGGGAGCTGTTTTTT. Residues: CASSSYTGELFF.

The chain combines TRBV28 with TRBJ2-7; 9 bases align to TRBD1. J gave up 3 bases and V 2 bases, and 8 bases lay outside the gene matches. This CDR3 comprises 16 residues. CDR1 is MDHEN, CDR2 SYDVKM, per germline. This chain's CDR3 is CASSLLTGGTLYEQYF. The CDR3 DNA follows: TGTGCCAGCAGTTTACTGACAGGGGGGACCCTCTACGAGCAGTACTTC.

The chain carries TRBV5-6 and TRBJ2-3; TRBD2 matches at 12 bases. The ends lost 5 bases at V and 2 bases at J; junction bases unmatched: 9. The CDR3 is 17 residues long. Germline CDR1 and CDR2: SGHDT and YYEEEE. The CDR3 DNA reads TGTGCCAGCAGGCCGGGACTAGCGGGCTCATTCACAGATACGCAGTATTTT. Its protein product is CASRPGLAGSFTDTQYF.